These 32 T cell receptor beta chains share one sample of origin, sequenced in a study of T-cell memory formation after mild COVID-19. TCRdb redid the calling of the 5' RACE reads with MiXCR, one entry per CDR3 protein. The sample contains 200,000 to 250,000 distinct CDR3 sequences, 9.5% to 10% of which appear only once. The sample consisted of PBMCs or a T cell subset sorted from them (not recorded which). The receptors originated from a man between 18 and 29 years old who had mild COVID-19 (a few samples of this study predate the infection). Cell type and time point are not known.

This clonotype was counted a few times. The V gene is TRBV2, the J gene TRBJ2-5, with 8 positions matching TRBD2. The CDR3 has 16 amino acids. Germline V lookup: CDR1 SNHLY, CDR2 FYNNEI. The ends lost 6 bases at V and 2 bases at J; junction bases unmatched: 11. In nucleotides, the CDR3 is TGTGCCAGCAGCGCTAGCGGGCAAAAGAATCAAGAGACCCAGTACTTC. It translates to CASSASGQKNQETQYF. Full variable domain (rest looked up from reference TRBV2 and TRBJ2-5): EPEVTQTPSHQVTQMGQEVILRCVPISNHLYFYWYRQILGQKVEFLVSFYNNEISEKSEIFDDQFSVERPDGSNFTLKIRSTKLEDSAMYFCASSASGQKNQETQYFGPGTRLLVL.

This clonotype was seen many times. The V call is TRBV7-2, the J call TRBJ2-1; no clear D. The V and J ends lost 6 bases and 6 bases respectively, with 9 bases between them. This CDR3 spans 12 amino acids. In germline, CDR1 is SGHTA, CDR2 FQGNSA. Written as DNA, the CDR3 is TGTGCCAGCAGTTCTATGGTCAATGAGCAGTTCTTC. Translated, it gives CASSSMVNEQFF.

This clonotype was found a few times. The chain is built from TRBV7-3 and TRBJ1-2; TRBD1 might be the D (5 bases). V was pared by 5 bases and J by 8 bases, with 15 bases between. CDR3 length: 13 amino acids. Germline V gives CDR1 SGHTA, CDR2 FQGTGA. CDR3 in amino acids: CASSPSGREGYTF. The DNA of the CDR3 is TGTGCCAGCAGCCCATCAGGGAGGGAGGGCTACACCTTC.

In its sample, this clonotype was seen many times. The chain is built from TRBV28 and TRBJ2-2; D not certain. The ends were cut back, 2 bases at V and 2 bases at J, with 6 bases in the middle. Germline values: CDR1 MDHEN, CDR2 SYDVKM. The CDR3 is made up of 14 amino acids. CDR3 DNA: TGTGCCAGCAGTTTAGCAACAAACACCGGGGAGCTGTTTTTT. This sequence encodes CASSLATNTGELFF.

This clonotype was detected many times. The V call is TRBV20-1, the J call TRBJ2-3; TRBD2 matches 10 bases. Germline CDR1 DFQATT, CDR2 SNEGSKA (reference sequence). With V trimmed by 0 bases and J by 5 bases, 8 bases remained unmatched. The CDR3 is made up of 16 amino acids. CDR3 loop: CSARDPLAGAIDTQYF. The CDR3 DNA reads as TGCAGTGCTAGAGATCCCCTAGCGGGGGCAATAGATACGCAGTATTTT.

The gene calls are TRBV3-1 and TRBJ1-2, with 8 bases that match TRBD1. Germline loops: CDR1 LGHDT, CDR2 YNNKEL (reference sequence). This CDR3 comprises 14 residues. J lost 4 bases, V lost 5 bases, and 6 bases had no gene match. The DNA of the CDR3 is TGTGCCAGCAGCAGGACAGGGAAGGTCTATGGCTACACCTTC. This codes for CASSRTGKVYGYTF.

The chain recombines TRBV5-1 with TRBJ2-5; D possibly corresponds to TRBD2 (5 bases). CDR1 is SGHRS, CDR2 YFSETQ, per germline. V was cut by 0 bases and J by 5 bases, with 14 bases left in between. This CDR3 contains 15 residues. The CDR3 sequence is CASSLGTSGRETQYF. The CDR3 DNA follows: TGCGCCAGCAGCTTGGGGACTTCCGGCAGGGAGACCCAGTACTTC. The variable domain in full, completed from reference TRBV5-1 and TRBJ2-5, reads KAGVTQTPRYLIKTRGQQVTLSCSPISGHRSVSWYQQTPGQGLQFLFEYFSETQRNKGNFPGRFSGRQFSNSRSEMNVSTLELGDSALYLCASSLGTSGRETQYFGPGTRLLVL.

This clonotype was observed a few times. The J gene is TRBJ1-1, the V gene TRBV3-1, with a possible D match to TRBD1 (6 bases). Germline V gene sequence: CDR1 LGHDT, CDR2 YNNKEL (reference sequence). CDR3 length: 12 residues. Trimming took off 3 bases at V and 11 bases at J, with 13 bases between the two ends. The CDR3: CASSQELGAAFF. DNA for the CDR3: TGTGCCAGCAGCCAGGAATTGGGGGCTGCTTTCTTT.

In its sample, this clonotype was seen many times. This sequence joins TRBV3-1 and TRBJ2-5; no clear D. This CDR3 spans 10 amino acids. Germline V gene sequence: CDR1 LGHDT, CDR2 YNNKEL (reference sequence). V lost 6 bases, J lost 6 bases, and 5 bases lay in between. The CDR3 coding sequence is TGTGCCAGCAGGGGGAAGACCCAGTACTTC. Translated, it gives CASRGKTQYF.

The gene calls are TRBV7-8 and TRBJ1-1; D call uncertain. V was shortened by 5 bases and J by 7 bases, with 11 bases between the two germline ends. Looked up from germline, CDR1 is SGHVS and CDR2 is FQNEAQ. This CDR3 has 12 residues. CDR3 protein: CASSLQFSEAFF. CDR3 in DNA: TGTGCCAGCAGCCTACAGTTCAGTGAAGCTTTCTTT.

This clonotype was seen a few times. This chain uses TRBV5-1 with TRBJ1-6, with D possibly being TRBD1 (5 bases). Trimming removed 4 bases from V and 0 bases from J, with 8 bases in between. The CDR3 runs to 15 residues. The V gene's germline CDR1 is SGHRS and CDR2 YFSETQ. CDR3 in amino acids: CASSQGFSYNSPLHF. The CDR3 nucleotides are TGCGCCAGCAGCCAGGGTTTCTCCTATAATTCACCCCTCCACTTT.

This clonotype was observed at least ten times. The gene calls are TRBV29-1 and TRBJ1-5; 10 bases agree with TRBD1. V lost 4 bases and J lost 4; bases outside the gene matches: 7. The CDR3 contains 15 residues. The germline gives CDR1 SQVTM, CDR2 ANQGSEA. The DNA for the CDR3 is TGCAGCGTTGTAGTGACAGGGGGCGGGAATCAGCCCCAGCATTTT. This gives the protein CSVVVTGGGNQPQHF.

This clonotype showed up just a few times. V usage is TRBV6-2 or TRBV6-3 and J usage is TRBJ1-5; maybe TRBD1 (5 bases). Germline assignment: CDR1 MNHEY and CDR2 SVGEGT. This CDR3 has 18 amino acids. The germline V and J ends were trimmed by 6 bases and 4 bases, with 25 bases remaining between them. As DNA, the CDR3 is TGTGCCAGCAGGGATCCTCACCTTTCGGACACGGCTAATCAGCCCCAGCATTTT. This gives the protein CASRDPHLSDTANQPQHF.

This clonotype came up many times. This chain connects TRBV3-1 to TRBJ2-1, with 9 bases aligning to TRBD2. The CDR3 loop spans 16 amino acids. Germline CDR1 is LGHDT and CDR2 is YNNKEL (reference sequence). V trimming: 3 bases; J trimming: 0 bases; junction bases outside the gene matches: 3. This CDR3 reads CASSHRGGASYNEQFF. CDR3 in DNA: TGTGCCAGCAGCCACCGCGGGGGGGCCTCCTACAATGAGCAGTTCTTC.

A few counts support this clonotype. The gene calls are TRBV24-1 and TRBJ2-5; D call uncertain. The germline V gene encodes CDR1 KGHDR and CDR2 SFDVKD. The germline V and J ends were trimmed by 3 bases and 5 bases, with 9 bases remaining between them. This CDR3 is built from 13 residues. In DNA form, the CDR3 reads TGTGCCACCAGTGATGGCTTTACGGAGACCCAGTACTTC. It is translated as CATSDGFTETQYF.

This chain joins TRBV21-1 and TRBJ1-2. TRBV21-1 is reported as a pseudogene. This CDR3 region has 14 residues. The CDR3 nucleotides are TGTGCCAGCAGCAAAGATGGGTTGGGCTATGGCTACACCTTC. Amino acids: CASSKDGLGYGYTF.

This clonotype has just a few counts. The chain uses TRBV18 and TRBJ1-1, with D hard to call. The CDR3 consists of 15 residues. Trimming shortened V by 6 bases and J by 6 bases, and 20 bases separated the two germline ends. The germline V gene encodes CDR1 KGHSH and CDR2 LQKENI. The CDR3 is CASSRSSGSDPEAFF. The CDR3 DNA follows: TGTGCCAGCTCCCGTTCGTCGGGGTCGGACCCTGAAGCTTTCTTT.

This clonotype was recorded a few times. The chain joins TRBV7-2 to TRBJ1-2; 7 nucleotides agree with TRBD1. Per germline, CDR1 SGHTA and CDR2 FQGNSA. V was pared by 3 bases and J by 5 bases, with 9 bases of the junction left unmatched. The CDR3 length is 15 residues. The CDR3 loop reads CASSFTSGTEYGYTF. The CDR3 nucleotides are TGTGCCAGCAGCTTCACTTCCGGGACAGAGTATGGCTACACCTTC.

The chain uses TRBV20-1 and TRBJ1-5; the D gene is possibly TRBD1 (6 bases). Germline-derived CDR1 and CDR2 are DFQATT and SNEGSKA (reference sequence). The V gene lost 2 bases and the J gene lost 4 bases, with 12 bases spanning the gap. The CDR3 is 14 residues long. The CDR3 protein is CSARNRAWNQPQHF. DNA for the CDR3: TGCAGTGCTAGAAACAGGGCTTGGAATCAGCCCCAGCATTTT.

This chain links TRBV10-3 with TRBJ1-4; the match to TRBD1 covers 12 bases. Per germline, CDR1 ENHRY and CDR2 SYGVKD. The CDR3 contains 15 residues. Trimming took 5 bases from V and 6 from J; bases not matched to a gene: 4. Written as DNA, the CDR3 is TGTGCCATCAGTTTGGGACAGGGGGCAGATGAAAAACTGTTTTTT. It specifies CAISLGQGADEKLFF.

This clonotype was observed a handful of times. Here the CDR3 reads CASSPRTDSSPLHF. The CDR3 DNA follows: TGTGCCAGCAGCCCTCGGACAGATTCCTCACCCCTCCACTTT. The V gene is TRBV3-1, the J gene TRBJ1-6; TRBD1 is a possible D gene (6 bases). Germline CDR1 reads LGHDT; CDR2 reads YNNKEL (reference sequence). The ends were cut back, 4 bases at V and 10 bases at J, with 14 bases in the middle. The CDR3 covers 14 residues.

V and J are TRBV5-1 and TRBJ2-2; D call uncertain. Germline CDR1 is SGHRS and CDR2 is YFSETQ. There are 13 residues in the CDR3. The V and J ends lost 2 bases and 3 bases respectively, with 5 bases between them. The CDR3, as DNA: TGCGCCAGCAGCTTTCCGGACACCGGGGAGCTGTTTTTT. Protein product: CASSFPDTGELFF.

The CDR3 DNA follows: TGCGCCAGCAGCTTGGGACAGGGTGGCGGCTACACCTTC. Translating gives CASSLGQGGGYTF. The J gene is TRBJ1-2, the V gene TRBV5-1, with 7 nucleotides matching TRBD1. The CDR3 runs 13 residues. The germline V gene has CDR1 SGHRS and CDR2 YFSETQ. Germline trimming cut 0 bases from V and 8 bases from J; bases unmatched to any gene: 4. The complete variable domain, with remaining parts taken from reference TRBV5-1 and TRBJ1-2, reads KAGVTQTPRYLIKTRGQQVTLSCSPISGHRSVSWYQQTPGQGLQFLFEYFSETQRNKGNFPGRFSGRQFSNSRSEMNVSTLELGDSALYLCASSLGQGGGYTFGSGTRLTVV.

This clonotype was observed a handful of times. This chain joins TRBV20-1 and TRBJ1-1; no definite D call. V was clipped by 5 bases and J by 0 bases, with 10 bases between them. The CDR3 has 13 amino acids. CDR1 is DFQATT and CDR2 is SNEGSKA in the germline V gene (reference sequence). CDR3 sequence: CSARSNMNTEAFF. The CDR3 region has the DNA TGCAGTGCTCGGAGCAACATGAACACTGAAGCTTTCTTT.

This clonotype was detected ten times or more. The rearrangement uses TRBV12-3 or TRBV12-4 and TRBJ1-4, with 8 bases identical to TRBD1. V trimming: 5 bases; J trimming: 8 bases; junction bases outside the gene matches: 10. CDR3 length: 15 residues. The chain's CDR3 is CASSPRGTGFEKLFF. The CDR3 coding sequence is TGTGCCAGCAGTCCCCGCGGGACAGGCTTCGAAAAACTGTTTTTT.

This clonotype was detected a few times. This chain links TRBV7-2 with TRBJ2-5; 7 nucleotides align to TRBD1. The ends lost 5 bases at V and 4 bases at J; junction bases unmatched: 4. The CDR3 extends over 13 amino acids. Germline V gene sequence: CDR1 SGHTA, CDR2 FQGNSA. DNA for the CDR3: TGTGCCAGCAGCGCACAGGGGCTAGAGACCCAGTACTTC. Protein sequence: CASSAQGLETQYF. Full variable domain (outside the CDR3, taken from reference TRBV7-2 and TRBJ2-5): GAGVSQSPSNKVTEKGKDVELRCDPISGHTALYWYRQSLGQGLEFLIYFQGNSAPDKSGLPSDRFSAERTGGSVSTLTIQRTQQEDSAVYLCASSAQGLETQYFGPGTRLLVL.

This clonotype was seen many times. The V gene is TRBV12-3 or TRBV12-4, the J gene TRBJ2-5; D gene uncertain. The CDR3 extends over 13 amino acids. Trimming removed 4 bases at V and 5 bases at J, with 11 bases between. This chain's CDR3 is CASSSGPSETQYF. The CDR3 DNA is TGTGCCAGCAGTTCTGGCCCGTCGGAGACCCAGTACTTC.

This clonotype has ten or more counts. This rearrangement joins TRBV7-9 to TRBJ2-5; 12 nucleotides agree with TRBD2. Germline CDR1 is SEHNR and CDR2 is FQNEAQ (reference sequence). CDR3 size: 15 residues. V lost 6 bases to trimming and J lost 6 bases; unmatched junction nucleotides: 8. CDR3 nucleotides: TGTGCCAGCAGACAAACTAGCGGGGGGCAACAGACCCAGTACTTC. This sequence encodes CASRQTSGGQQTQYF.

CDR3 sequence: CASSGTDQETQYF. CDR3 sequence (DNA): TGTGCCAGCAGTGGAACGGACCAAGAGACCCAGTACTTC. The rearrangement uses TRBV2 and TRBJ2-5; D gene ambiguous. The CDR3 is 13 residues long. Trimming removed 4 bases from V and 0 bases from J, with 6 bases in between. In germline, CDR1 is SNHLY, CDR2 FYNNEI.

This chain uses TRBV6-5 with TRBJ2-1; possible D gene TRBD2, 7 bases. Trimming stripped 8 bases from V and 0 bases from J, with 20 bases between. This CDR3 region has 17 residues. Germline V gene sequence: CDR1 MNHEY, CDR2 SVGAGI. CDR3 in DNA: TGTGCCAGCGAGGTGGGCGGGGGCCGAAGCTCCTACAATGAGCAGTTCTTC. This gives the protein CASEVGGGRSSYNEQFF.

As DNA, the CDR3 is TGTGCCACCAGTGACGAGACGGACTATGGCTACACCTTC. Amino acid sequence: CATSDETDYGYTF. V is TRBV24-1 and J is TRBJ1-2; no reliable D call. CDR1 is KGHDR, CDR2 SFDVKD, per germline. The germline V and J ends were trimmed by 4 bases and 3 bases, with 8 bases remaining between them. The CDR3 has 13 residues.

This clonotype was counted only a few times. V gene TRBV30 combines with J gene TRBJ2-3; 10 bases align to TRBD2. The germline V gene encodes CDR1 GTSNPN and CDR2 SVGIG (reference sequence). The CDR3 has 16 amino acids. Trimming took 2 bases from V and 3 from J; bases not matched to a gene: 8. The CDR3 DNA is TGTGCCTGGAGTCGAGGAGCGGGGGGGTTAACAGATACGCAGTATTTT. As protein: CAWSRGAGGLTDTQYF.